The clone carrying this T cell receptor beta chain showed up just a few times. Germline CDR1 is MGHRA and CDR2 is YSYEKL. This CDR3 is 15 amino acids long. V gave up 1 base and J gave up 3 bases; unmatched junction bases: 3. These data belong to a study of T cells in Graves' hyperthyroidism and ophthalmopathy. Researchers amplified the TCR beta CDR3 regions from RNA transcripts. The HTBI primer set drove a first-round RT-PCR of the TCR CDR3. A single record per CDR3 protein comes from TCRdb applying MiXCR to the multiplex PCR reads. The sample records roughly 400,000 distinct CDR3 sequences, 11% to 15% being singletons.

Sequenced: blood. The rearrangement links TRBV4-1 to TRBJ2-1; 7 bases align to TRBD2. This sequence was found in a man over 45 with Graves' ophthalmopathy. CDR3 bases: TGCGCCAGCAGCCAAGGCGGGAGTTACTACAATGAGCAGTTCTTC. Translating gives CASSQGGSYYNEQFF.